This T cell receptor beta chain was identified during a study of shared clonotypes between healthy human individuals. Sequencing was performed with immunoSEQ multiplex PCR; in TCRdb, only in-frame clones are kept and a portion is missing. The sample carries 2 million to 3 million clones, approximately 90% recorded once. The germline V and J ends were trimmed by 1 base and 6 bases, with 10 bases remaining between them. Germline values: CDR1 WNHNN, CDR2 SYGVQD (reference sequence). The CDR3 length is 13 residues. Study-level points and caveats: Clonotypes shared by all four sorted-subset donors had higher generation probabilities than non-shared clonotypes. Sequencing of the sorted subsets was shown by rarefaction to be incomplete despite large depth. With four donors compared, around 5.4% of naive CD4 clonotypes were shared.

Notes on this clone: Its specificity is not known.

This clonotype was sampled from a man in his late teens or twenties in good health. The rearrangement uses TRBV10-1 and TRBJ2-7, with D uncertain. Material: naive CD4+ T cells sorted from blood. Subset meaning: CD45RA+ positively selected. The CDR3 nucleotides are TGCGCCAGCAGTGAGTTACAGAACCGCGAGCAGTACTTC. It encodes CASSELQNREQYF.